This T cell receptor (beta chain) derives from a study of siplizumab effects on memory and regulatory T cells. Sequencing of each sample assayed some 10^5 TCR templates. Sequenced by immunoSEQ multiplex PCR; TCRdb stores in-frame clones only, minus some. The data hold around 87,000 clones, with 85% to 90% observed a single time. On this clone: Its antigen is currently unknown.

After removal of 6 bases from V and 1 base from J, the junction contained 4 bases not matched to a gene. The CDR3 totals 15 residues. Per germline, CDR1 SGHNT and CDR2 YENEEA. Findings and limits, study-wide: Controls showed an average of around 25% Treg-derived mappable alloreactive CD4+ clones, while siplizumab showed approximately 69%. The alloresponse seemed to draw substantially on naive T cells, which appeared more diverse than memory cells.

The sample was CD4+ T cells sorted from blood. The chain joins TRBV11-3 to TRBJ2-1, with 9 bases identical to TRBD2. The sequence came from a human donor in good health. The CDR3, as DNA: TGTGCCAGCAGACTGAGCGGGAGGTCCTACAATGAGCAGTTCTTC. Amino acids: CASRLSGRSYNEQFF. Full variable domain (remainder filled in from reference TRBV11-3 and TRBJ2-1): EAGVVQSPRYKIIEKKQPVAFWCNPISGHNTLYWYLQNLGQGPELLIRYENEEAVDDSQLPKDRFSAERLKGVDSTLKIQPAELGDSAVYLCASRLSGRSYNEQFFGPGTRLTVL.